This TCR beta chain was found in a study of CD8 T cell repertoires and HIV-1 epitope variants. The CDR3 length is 15 residues. Germline CDR1 MNHEY, CDR2 SMNVEV (reference sequence). Trimming pared 4 bases from V and 1 base from J, leaving 11 bases between. A remark on this clone: Its antigen remains unknown.

Assay: immunoSEQ multiplex PCR; the TCRdb copy retains only in-frame clones and omits some. This sample has around 6,400 clones; 66% occur once, and the top ten carry less than 50%. Input material: cultured CD8+ T cells derived from PBMCs. This sequence joins TRBV27 and TRBJ2-1; D is possibly TRBD1 (5 bases). The receptor comes from a male donor with HIV. The CDR3, as DNA: TGTGCCAGCAGTTCTCAGGGTTTTTCCTACAATGAGCAGTTCTTC. Its protein is CASSSQGFSYNEQFF.